Listed here are 17 T cell receptor beta chains from one sample, sequenced in a study of early stage breast cancer tumors. Method: immunoSEQ multiplex PCR; TCRdb's copy keeps in-frame clones and lacks some. Of more than 65,000 clones listed, 80% are singletons. Sequencing was carried out using blood. Every receptor here comes from a person between 35 and 49 years old with breast cancer.

The V gene is TRBV7-9, the J gene TRBJ2-7, with D possibly being TRBD1 (5 bases). V gave up 6 bases and J gave up 6 bases, with 18 bases separating them. The CDR3 is made up of 14 amino acids. The germline CDR1 and CDR2 sequences are SEHNR and FQNEAQ (reference sequence). The CDR3 DNA is TGTGCCAGCAGTGCTGTAGGGGCTCGAGGCGAGCAGTACTTC. Protein sequence: CASSAVGARGEQYF.

This clone has a handful of counts. The chain joins TRBV4-1 to TRBJ2-7; D is perhaps TRBD1 or TRBD2 (5 bases each). Germline V CDR1 and CDR2: MGHRA, YSYEKL. Deletions cut 4 bases from V and 2 bases from J, with 18 bases between. The CDR3 runs 16 residues. The CDR3 sequence: CASSPHRGTKPYEQYF. CDR3 bases: TGCGCCAGCAGCCCCCACCGAGGGACGAAACCCTACGAGCAGTACTTC.

The rearrangement links TRBV28 to TRBJ1-1; D is unresolved. V was clipped by 6 bases and J by 4 bases, with 15 bases between them. The CDR3 totals 14 residues. CDR1 is MDHEN, CDR2 SYDVKM, per germline. The CDR3 loop is CASRPMAVSTEAFF. CDR3 sequence (DNA): TGTGCCAGCAGACCAATGGCTGTTAGCACTGAAGCTTTCTTT.

This clone was seen just once. The V and J genes are TRBV23-1 and TRBJ1-5; D is uncertain. TRBV23-1 is assigned to the ORF class and has an uncertain function. The ends were cut back, 4 bases at V and 1 base at J, with 20 bases in the middle. The length of the CDR3 is 18 residues. CDR3 in amino acids: CASSRERTDMKSNQPQHF. DNA for the CDR3: TGCGCCAGCAGTCGAGAGAGAACGGATATGAAGAGCAATCAGCCCCAGCATTTT.

J is TRBJ2-5 and V is TRBV29-1; TRBD2 matches at 7 bases. V shed 4 bases and J 5 bases; nucleotides not matched to a gene: 10. Per the germline V gene, CDR1 is SQVTM and CDR2 is ANQGSEA. The CDR3 covers 14 residues. CDR3 protein: CSVGVGGRHETQYF. CDR3 bases: TGCAGCGTTGGCGTGGGAGGGCGGCACGAGACCCAGTACTTC.

The chain recombines TRBV7-6 with TRBJ2-7; D unresolved. V dropped 2 bases and J dropped 4 bases, with 15 bases sitting between them. Per the germline V gene, CDR1 is SGHVS and CDR2 is FNYEAQ. This CDR3 is 15 amino acids long. CDR3 nucleotide sequence: TGTGCCAGCAGCTTAATCCGGCCAAGGGAATACGAGCAGTACTTC. Its protein is CASSLIRPREYEQYF.

The chain is built from TRBV7-9 and TRBJ1-2; D remains unclear. The V end lost 5 bases, the J end lost 7 bases, and 14 bases lay between the germline ends. Germline CDR1 and CDR2: SEHNR and FQNEAQ (reference sequence). The CDR3 length is 13 residues. As DNA, the CDR3 is TGTGCCAGCAGCGTTTCATCTAGGGTTGGCTACACCTTC. Translation gives CASSVSSRVGYTF. The variable domain in full, with the rest retrieved from reference TRBV7-9 and TRBJ1-2, is DTGVSQNPRHKITKRGQNVTFRCDPISEHNRLYWYRQTLGQGPEFLTYFQNEAQLEKSRLLSDRFSAERPKGSFSTLEIQRTEQGDSAMYLCASSVSSRVGYTFGSGTRLTVV.

The chain is built from TRBV6-1 and TRBJ1-2, with TRBD1 identical over 7 bases. The V gene's germline CDR1 is MNHNS and CDR2 SASEGT. V lost 6 bases, J lost 8 bases, and 6 bases stayed unmatched. The CDR3 covers 12 residues. DNA of the CDR3: TGTGCCAGCAGGGTGCAGGGGGGAGGCTACACCTTC. It encodes CASRVQGGGYTF.

Only a few counts were recorded for this clone. This chain connects TRBV6-5 to TRBJ1-1, with 7 nucleotides matching TRBD1. Germline trimming cut 0 bases from V and 1 base from J; bases unmatched to any gene: 5. The CDR3 contains 16 residues. Germline CDR1 MNHEY, CDR2 SVGAGI. The CDR3 bases are TGTGCCAGCAGTTACTCCATGGGGACAGCGAACACTGAAGCTTTCTTT. Amino acids: CASSYSMGTANTEAFF.

This clone was picked up a small number of times. The gene calls are TRBV7-2 and TRBJ2-1; the match to TRBD1 covers 8 bases. Germline assignment: CDR1 SGHTA and CDR2 FQGNSA. CDR3 length: 14 residues. After removal of 5 bases from V and 6 bases from J, the junction contained 6 bases not matched to a gene. This CDR3 reads CASSEGQALNEQFF. The CDR3 coding sequence is TGTGCCAGCAGCGAGGGACAGGCCCTCAATGAGCAGTTCTTC.

The chain couples TRBV6-1 to TRBJ2-1; D ambiguous. V shed 4 bases and J shed 8 bases, with 9 bases lying between them. Germline V CDR1 and CDR2: MNHNS, SASEGT. The CDR3 has 12 amino acids. CDR3 region: CASSGKRYEQFF. The CDR3 region has the DNA TGTGCCAGCAGTGGAAAAAGGTATGAGCAGTTCTTC.

The chain carries TRBV5-4 and TRBJ2-5; no definite D call. Germline loops: CDR1 SGHNT, CDR2 YYREEE (reference sequence). V was cut by 5 bases and J by 1 base, with 9 bases left in between. The CDR3 runs 13 residues. Here the CDR3 reads CASRHRTQETQYF. Written as DNA, the CDR3 is TGTGCCAGCAGACATAGGACCCAAGAGACCCAGTACTTC.

This sequence joins TRBV29-1 and TRBJ2-2, with 9 positions matching TRBD1. Germline V gene data show CDR1 as SQVTM and CDR2 as ANQGSEA. J lost 5 bases, V lost 7 bases, and 5 bases had no gene match. The CDR3 is 13 residues long. The chain's CDR3 is CSADRGSTGELFF. DNA of the CDR3: TGCAGCGCTGACAGGGGGAGTACCGGGGAGCTGTTTTTT.

On this clone itself: This specimen includes other DNA sequences encoding the same CDR3. The genes are TRBV6-5 and TRBJ1-1; D uncertain. This CDR3 comprises 14 residues. Trimming pared 2 bases from V and 0 bases from J, leaving 7 bases between. Per the germline V gene, CDR1 is MNHEY and CDR2 is SVGAGI. The CDR3 DNA is TGTGCCAGCAGTTACGTTGGGATGAACACTGAAGCTTTCTTT. Residues: CASSYVGMNTEAFF.

This clone was detected a few times. V and J are TRBV7-6 and TRBJ2-7; D is uncertain. The CDR3 consists of 13 residues. V lost 5 bases, J lost 2 bases, and 10 bases lay in between. CDR1 is SGHVS and CDR2 is FNYEAQ in the germline V gene. The DNA for the CDR3 is TGTGCCAGCAGCCTCGATAATACCTACGAGCAGTACTTC. Its translation: CASSLDNTYEQYF.

This chain joins TRBV30 and TRBJ1-2; no clear D gene. Trimming took 0 bases from V and 7 from J, leaving 12 bases between them. The CDR3 consists of 13 residues. The germline CDR1 and CDR2 sequences are GTSNPN and SVGIG (reference sequence). The CDR3 protein is CAWSVQSRVGYTF. In DNA form, the CDR3 reads TGTGCCTGGAGTGTACAGTCGAGGGTTGGCTACACCTTC.

This clone appeared once. This sequence joins TRBV7-3 and TRBJ2-3; 10 nucleotides agree with TRBD2. After removal of 6 bases from V and 6 bases from J, the junction contained 12 bases not matched to a gene. CDR3 length equals 16 residues. Germline V gene sequence: CDR1 SGHTA, CDR2 FQGTGA. The CDR3 bases are TGTGCCAGCAGTCTTGGAGTAGCGGGAGGTGGTGATACGCAGTATTTT. Protein product: CASSLGVAGGGDTQYF.